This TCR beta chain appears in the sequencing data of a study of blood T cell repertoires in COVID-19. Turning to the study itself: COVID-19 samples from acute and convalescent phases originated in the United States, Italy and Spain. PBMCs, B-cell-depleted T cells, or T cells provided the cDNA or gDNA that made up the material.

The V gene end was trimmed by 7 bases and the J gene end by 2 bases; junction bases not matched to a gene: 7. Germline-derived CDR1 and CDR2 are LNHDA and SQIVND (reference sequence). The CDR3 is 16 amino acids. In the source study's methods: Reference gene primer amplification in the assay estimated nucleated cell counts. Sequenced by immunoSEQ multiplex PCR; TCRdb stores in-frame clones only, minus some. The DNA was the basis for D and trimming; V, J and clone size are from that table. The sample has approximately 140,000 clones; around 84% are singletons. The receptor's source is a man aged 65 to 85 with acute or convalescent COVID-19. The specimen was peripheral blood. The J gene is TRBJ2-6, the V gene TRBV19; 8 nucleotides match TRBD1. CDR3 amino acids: CASTQQGVAGANVLTF. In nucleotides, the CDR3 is TGTGCCAGTACTCAACAGGGGGTAGCTGGGGCCAACGTCCTGACTTTC. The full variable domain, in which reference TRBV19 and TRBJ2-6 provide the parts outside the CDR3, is DGGITQSPKYLFRKEGQNVTLSCEQNLNHDAMYWYRQDPGQGLRLIYYSQIVNDFQKGDIAEGYSVSREKKESFPLTVTSAQKNPTAFYLCASTQQGVAGANVLTFGAGSRLTVL.